The 32 T cell receptor beta chains below were found in one sample sequenced in a study of T cell repertoires in cytomegalovirus infection. Antigens of these TCRs are unknown. TCRdb analysed the reads with MiXCR anew, one entry per CDR3 protein. The repertoire includes 310,000 or so distinct CDR3 sequences, roughly 25% of them detected once, and roughly 14% sits in the top ten. Sequenced here: cultured PBMCs, sampled from culture after CMV antigen stimulation. The receptors come from a human donor in good health (CMV status not recorded). Some clones in this sample may be carry-over from other donors' samples.

The rearrangement links TRBV19 to TRBJ1-4; TRBD1 matches 12 bases. The V gene end was trimmed by 4 bases and the J gene end by 4 bases; junction bases not matched to a gene: 10. This CDR3 region has 18 residues. CDR1 and CDR2 (germline): LNHDA, SQIVND (reference sequence). CDR3 nucleotide sequence: TGTGCCAGTAGTACGTCTGCGGGACAGGGGGCATTTAATGAAAAACTGTTTTTT. It yields the protein CASSTSAGQGAFNEKLFF.

For this clonotype: This may be a read error: a much more frequent sequence differs by one nucleotide. The genes are TRBV7-8 and TRBJ2-1, with 7 bases aligning to TRBD2. The CDR3 extends over 15 amino acids. Germline V lookup: CDR1 SGHVS, CDR2 FQNEAQ. V gave up 4 bases and J gave up 0 bases; unmatched junction bases: 3. The CDR3 DNA reads as TGTGCCAGCAGCTGTCCTAGCGGCTCCTACAATGAGCAGTTCTTC. Translated: CASSCPSGSYNEQFF.

This clonotype was seen repeatedly, ten times or more. The chain uses TRBV7-2 and TRBJ2-1; D is uncertain. CDR1 is SGHTA and CDR2 is FQGNSA in the germline V gene. This CDR3 is built from 13 residues. Between the trimmed V and J ends, which lost 5 bases and 4 bases, there was a span of 9 bases. The CDR3 bases are TGTGCCAGCAGCGTCCGGGTTTACAATGAGCAGTTCTTC. Protein product: CASSVRVYNEQFF.

This chain connects TRBV7-2 to TRBJ1-4, with D tentatively TRBD1 (6 bases). With 5 bases removed from V and 7 bases from J, the gap between germline ends came to 17 bases. CDR3 length: 15 residues. CDR1 SGHTA and CDR2 FQGNSA come from the germline V gene. The CDR3 DNA is TGTGCCAGCAGCCCTCAACAGGGTATGGGTGAAAAACTGTTTTTT. Translating gives CASSPQQGMGEKLFF. Combining the CDR3 with reference TRBV7-2 and TRBJ1-4 gives the whole variable domain GAGVSQSPSNKVTEKGKDVELRCDPISGHTALYWYRQSLGQGLEFLIYFQGNSAPDKSGLPSDRFSAERTGGSVSTLTIQRTQQEDSAVYLCASSPQQGMGEKLFFGSGTQLSVL.

This clonotype occurred many times. The chain couples TRBV7-2 to TRBJ2-7; D is uncertain. The germline gives CDR1 SGHTA, CDR2 FQGNSA. The CDR3 spans 14 residues. The V and J ends lost 1 base and 5 bases respectively, with 12 bases between them. CDR3: CASSLGLPSDEQYV. The CDR3 nucleotides read TGTGCCAGCAGCTTAGGGCTTCCTTCCGACGAGCAGTACGTC.

This clonotype was observed a few times. The chain employs TRBV10-3 and TRBJ1-6, with D perhaps TRBD1 (6 bases). The CDR3 is 12 residues long. Trimming stripped 7 bases from V and 7 bases from J, with 8 bases between. CDR1 is ENHRY, CDR2 SYGVKD, per germline. The CDR3 loop reads CAITDRNSPLHF. CDR3 DNA sequence: TGTGCCATCACGGACAGAAATTCACCCCTCCACTTT.

V gene TRBV7-2 combines with J gene TRBJ2-7; the D gene is possibly TRBD2 (6 bases). Germline V gene data show CDR1 as SGHTA and CDR2 as FQGNSA. The CDR3 is 13 residues long. The V end lost 5 bases, the J end lost 3 bases, and 11 bases lay between the germline ends. CDR3 region: CASSLGLLYEQYF. In DNA, the CDR3 is TGTGCCAGCAGCCTGGGACTGCTCTACGAGCAGTACTTC.

This chain uses TRBV19 with TRBJ2-1; 7 nucleotides line up with TRBD2. This CDR3 has 15 amino acids. Germline V gene data show CDR1 as LNHDA and CDR2 as SQIVND (reference sequence). V shed 3 bases and J 1 base; nucleotides not matched to a gene: 3. The CDR3 sequence: CASSMLADSYNEQFF. In nucleotides, the CDR3 is TGTGCCAGTAGTATGCTAGCGGATTCCTACAATGAGCAGTTCTTC.

The chain joins TRBV11-2 to TRBJ2-1; D is ambiguous. The CDR3 has 15 residues. Germline V gene sequence: CDR1 SGHAT, CDR2 FQNNGV. Trimming left V 8 bases short and J 2 bases short, with 16 bases between. CDR3 in DNA: TGTGCCAGCGGGCTGGGTAAACGGCCCTACAATGAGCAGTTCTTC. Translated, it gives CASGLGKRPYNEQFF.

This chain joins TRBV5-8 and TRBJ2-3, with 7 bases fitting TRBD2. Germline trimming cut 4 bases from V and 2 bases from J; bases unmatched to any gene: 13. CDR3 length equals 17 residues. Looked up from germline, CDR1 is SGHTS and CDR2 is YDEGEE. CDR3 sequence: CASSTRSGIGVTDTQYF. In DNA, the CDR3 is TGTGCCAGCAGCACCCGGAGCGGGATTGGAGTCACAGATACGCAGTATTTT.

This clonotype has a handful of counts. The chain has TRBV5-4 and TRBJ2-3; 9 nucleotides line up with TRBD1. Germline V lookup: CDR1 SGHNT, CDR2 YYREEE (reference sequence). This CDR3 is built from 16 residues. V dropped 3 bases and J dropped 6; count of bases not matched to a gene: 11. CDR3 in DNA: TGTGCCAGCAGCTCTAGAAGACAGGGGGTCGGGGATACGCAGTATTTT. Protein: CASSSRRQGVGDTQYF.

This clonotype was seen a few times. CDR3 nucleotides: TGTGCCAGCAGCTTAGGTGGGACAGGGGTACACGAGCAGTACTTC. Its protein is CASSLGGTGVHEQYF. This chain links TRBV11-3 with TRBJ2-7; TRBD1 matches 10 bases. The CDR3 totals 15 residues. V lost 1 base, J lost 5 bases, and 5 bases stayed unmatched. Germline CDR1 reads SGHNT; CDR2 reads YENEEA.

This clonotype has a handful of counts. This sequence joins TRBV5-5 and TRBJ1-1; D is uncertain. The CDR3 covers 17 residues. Germline loops: CDR1 SGHKS, CDR2 YYEKEE (reference sequence). V shed 4 bases and J shed 0 bases, with 19 bases lying between them. The CDR3 DNA reads TGTGCCAGCAGCCCGGCCTCCGGCGACCTATTGAACACTGAAGCTTTCTTT. Encoded protein: CASSPASGDLLNTEAFF. Full variable domain (rest looked up from reference TRBV5-5 and TRBJ1-1): DAGVTQSPTHLIKTRGQQVTLRCSPISGHKSVSWYQQVLGQGPQFIFQYYEKEERGRGNFPDRFSARQFPNYSSELNVNALLLGDSALYLCASSPASGDLLNTEAFFGQGTRLTVV.

This clonotype was seen at least ten times. V is TRBV7-2 and J is TRBJ1-4; no reliable D call. The CDR3 has 16 amino acids. Germline CDR1 reads SGHTA; CDR2 reads FQGNSA. Trimming removed 2 bases from V and 4 bases from J, with 14 bases in between. This CDR3 is CASSLNPLSVNEKLFF. The DNA for the CDR3 is TGTGCCAGCAGCTTAAATCCCTTGTCTGTTAATGAAAAACTGTTTTTT.

The J gene is TRBJ1-2, the V gene TRBV27; tentatively, D is TRBD1 (5 bases). CDR1 is MNHEY, CDR2 SMNVEV, per germline (reference sequence). Trimming left V 3 bases short and J 6 bases short, with 14 bases between. The CDR3 is made up of 14 amino acids. CDR3 region: CASSFLGQGNGYTF. CDR3 nucleotide sequence: TGTGCCAGCAGTTTCCTCGGGCAGGGCAATGGCTACACCTTC.

This clonotype was counted once. V is TRBV5-4 and J is TRBJ1-2, with a weak D call TRBD1 (5 bases). Trimming removed 3 bases from V and 6 bases from J, with 15 bases in between. Germline CDR1 and CDR2: SGHNT and YYREEE (reference sequence). The CDR3 covers 14 residues. The CDR3 DNA sequence: TGTGCCAGCAGCTCGACGCAGGGAAACGATGGCTACACCTTC. Protein sequence: CASSSTQGNDGYTF.

This clonotype was counted many times. J is TRBJ2-5 and V is TRBV7-9; D may be TRBD2 (6 bases). This CDR3 contains 16 residues. With 5 bases removed from V and 0 bases from J, the gap between germline ends came to 16 bases. Germline lookup yields CDR1 SEHNR and CDR2 FQNEAQ (reference sequence). The DNA of the CDR3 is TGTGCCAGCAGCCGCGGGACTCCCCGAGACCAAGAGACCCAGTACTTC. Translating it yields CASSRGTPRDQETQYF.

This clonotype showed up just a few times. The chain uses TRBV19 and TRBJ2-1; 9 positions match TRBD2. The germline gives CDR1 LNHDA, CDR2 SQIVND (reference sequence). This CDR3 contains 18 residues. The trim removed 6 bases at V and 0 bases at J, leaving 12 bases unmatched. Here the CDR3 reads CASSNWGNSGSSYNEQFF. The CDR3 DNA reads TGTGCCAGTAGCAATTGGGGGAATAGCGGGAGCTCCTACAATGAGCAGTTCTTC.

V is TRBV11-2 and J is TRBJ2-2; no clear D gene. CDR3 length equals 16 residues. The V end lost 0 bases, the J end lost 0 bases, and 8 bases lay between the germline ends. Germline V gives CDR1 SGHAT, CDR2 FQNNGV. CDR3 DNA sequence: TGTGCCAGCAGCTTAGATCGTTTCGCGAACACCGGGGAGCTGTTTTTT. The encoded protein is CASSLDRFANTGELFF.

This clonotype showed up many times. J is TRBJ2-1 and V is TRBV7-8; D gene uncertain. The CDR3 runs to 11 residues. Germline CDR1 reads SGHVS; CDR2 reads FQNEAQ. Trimming removed 1 base at V and 8 bases at J, with 3 bases between. The CDR3 nucleotides are TGTGCCAGCAGCTTAGGCGATGAGCAGTTCTTC. It yields the protein CASSLGDEQFF.

J is TRBJ2-1 and V is TRBV27; 9 nucleotides agree with TRBD2. V shed 6 bases and J 7 bases; nucleotides not matched to a gene: 13. In germline, CDR1 is MNHEY, CDR2 SMNVEV (reference sequence). This CDR3 comprises 16 residues. The CDR3 region is CASRSPSSGRRNEQFF. The CDR3 nucleotides are TGTGCCAGCAGATCACCAAGTAGCGGGAGAAGGAATGAGCAGTTCTTC.

V is TRBV19 and J is TRBJ2-1, with D perhaps assigned TRBD1 or TRBD2 (5 bases each). Deletions cut 6 bases from V and 6 bases from J, with 21 bases between. The germline V gene encodes CDR1 LNHDA and CDR2 SQIVND (reference sequence). The length of the CDR3 is 16 residues. Here the CDR3 DNA reads TGTGCCAGTAGGCGGACCGGGGCCCAACCCCTCAATGAGCAGTTCTTC. Its translation is CASRRTGAQPLNEQFF.

This clonotype was seen only a few times. The chain links TRBV6-2 or TRBV6-3 to TRBJ2-2; 7 bases map to TRBD1. This CDR3 has 14 amino acids. J was trimmed by 7 bases and V by 7 bases; bases with no gene match: 9. Per germline, CDR1 MNHEY and CDR2 SVGEGT. This CDR3 is CASNREGGNGELFF. As DNA, the CDR3 is TGTGCCAGCAACAGAGAAGGGGGCAACGGGGAGCTGTTTTTT.

The rearrangement links TRBV12-3 or TRBV12-4 to TRBJ2-1; weak D call: TRBD1 (5 bases). The V and J ends lost 10 bases and 4 bases respectively, with 11 bases between them. The CDR3 runs to 12 residues. The CDR3 DNA reads as TGTGCCATTAGGGGCTTGTACAATGAGCAGTTCTTC. Residues: CAIRGLYNEQFF.

The chain carries TRBV3-1 and TRBJ2-4, with D unclear. V gave up 1 base and J gave up 5 bases, with 12 bases separating them. CDR3 size: 15 residues. Per the germline V gene, CDR1 is LGHDT and CDR2 is YNNKEL (reference sequence). The CDR3: CASSQVHGPQNIQYF. DNA for the CDR3: TGTGCCAGCAGCCAAGTTCACGGACCCCAAAACATTCAGTACTTC.

The chain combines TRBV6-5 with TRBJ2-2; 11 positions match TRBD2. The germline V gene has CDR1 MNHEY and CDR2 SVGAGI. Trimming removed 5 bases from V and 2 bases from J; junction bases left unmatched: 7. CDR3 length: 17 amino acids. CDR3 amino acids: CASSTAGLAANTGELFF. CDR3 bases: TGTGCCAGCAGTACCGCGGGACTAGCGGCCAACACCGGGGAGCTGTTTTTT.

This clonotype has only a few counts. J is TRBJ1-1 and V is TRBV12-3 or TRBV12-4; D call uncertain. Trimming cost V 3 bases and J 7 bases, with 12 bases left between them. The CDR3 is 13 amino acids. CDR3 region: CASSFNSMGEAFF. CDR3 bases: TGTGCCAGCAGTTTTAACTCCATGGGTGAAGCTTTCTTT.

This clonotype showed up many times. The rearrangement uses TRBV12-3 or TRBV12-4 and TRBJ2-3; D call uncertain. The CDR3 length is 11 residues. Deletions cut 6 bases from V and 6 bases from J, with 7 bases between. The CDR3 DNA follows: TGTGCCAGCAGCCCCCGGGATACGCAGTATTTT. Its translation is CASSPRDTQYF.

A few counts support this clonotype. This chain connects TRBV6-5 to TRBJ2-7; D gene unclear. The CDR3 totals 14 residues. CDR1 and CDR2 (germline): MNHEY, SVGAGI. The germline V and J ends were trimmed by 0 bases and 0 bases, with 6 bases remaining between them. Here the CDR3 DNA reads TGTGCCAGCAGTTACTCTCGAAGCTCCTACGAGCAGTACTTC. It encodes CASSYSRSSYEQYF.

This clonotype was observed at least ten times. This sequence joins TRBV7-2 and TRBJ2-7; 12 nucleotides agree with TRBD2. The germline gives CDR1 SGHTA, CDR2 FQGNSA. Unmatched junction bases numbered 1, after V lost 5 bases and J lost 2 bases. CDR3 size: 14 residues. The CDR3 coding sequence is TGTGCCAGCAGCCCTAGCGGGAGGGCCTACGAGCAGTACTTC. The encoded protein is CASSPSGRAYEQYF.

The chain employs TRBV3-1 and TRBJ1-3, with D possibly being TRBD1 (6 bases). Trimming removed 5 bases at V and 2 bases at J, with 13 bases between. Germline loops: CDR1 LGHDT, CDR2 YNNKEL (reference sequence). This CDR3 has 15 residues. The CDR3 bases are TGTGCCAGCAGCGACAACAGGGACGCTGGAAACACCATATATTTT. It specifies CASSDNRDAGNTIYF.

Only a few counts were recorded for this clonotype. The chain recombines TRBV6-1 with TRBJ1-1; D ambiguous. Germline CDR1 is MNHNS and CDR2 is SASEGT. V was pared by 2 bases and J by 4 bases, with 5 bases between. The CDR3 contains 12 residues. In nucleotides, the CDR3 is TGTGCCAGCAGTGAATGGGGCACTGAAGCTTTCTTT. Translating gives CASSEWGTEAFF.